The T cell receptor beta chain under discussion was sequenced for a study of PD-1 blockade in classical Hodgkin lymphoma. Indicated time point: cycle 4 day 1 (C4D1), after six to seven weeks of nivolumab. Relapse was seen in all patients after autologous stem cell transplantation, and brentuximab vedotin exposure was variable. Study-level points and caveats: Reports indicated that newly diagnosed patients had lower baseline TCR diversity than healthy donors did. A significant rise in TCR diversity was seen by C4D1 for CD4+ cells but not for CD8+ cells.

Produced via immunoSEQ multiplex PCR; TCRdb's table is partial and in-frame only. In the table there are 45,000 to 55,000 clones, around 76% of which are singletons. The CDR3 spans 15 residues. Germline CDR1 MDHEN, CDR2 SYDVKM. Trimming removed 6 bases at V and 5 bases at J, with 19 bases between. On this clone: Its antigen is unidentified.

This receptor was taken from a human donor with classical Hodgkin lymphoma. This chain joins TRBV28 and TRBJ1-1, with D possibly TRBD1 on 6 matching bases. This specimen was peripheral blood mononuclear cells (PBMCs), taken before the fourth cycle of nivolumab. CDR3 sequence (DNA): TGTGCCAGCAGCCCCGAGGGGGGGACGGGGACTGAAGCTTTCTTT. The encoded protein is CASSPEGGTGTEAFF.